These T cell receptor beta chains were read from a single sample in a study of blood T cell repertoires in COVID-19. The repertoire was sequenced with immunoSEQ multiplex PCR; TCRdb's copy has only in-frame clones and lacks some. The top ten hold 10% to 15% of the sample, which has 45,000 to 55,000 clones, 86% seen once. Sequencing was performed on peripheral blood. The source of these receptors is a man aged 70 or older with active COVID-19. Both conserved end residues are part of each CDR3. Fields, in order: J gene, clone size, D gene, V gene, CDR3 protein, CDR3 DNA. A D gene is named only where the DNA matches it firmly. Clone size is given for some rows only: seen once, a few or many times, or a class if the clone is expanded.

j_call: TRBJ2-2; clone_size: once; d_call: TRBD2; v_call: TRBV10-3; cdr3_aa: CAISPGTSGAGELFF; cdr3_nt: TGTGCCATAAGCCCCGGGACTAGCGGGGCCGGGGAGCTGTTTTTT
j_call: TRBJ2-5; clone_size: .; d_call: TRBD2; v_call: TRBV7-8; cdr3_aa: CASSFLAGGPGETQYF; cdr3_nt: TGTGCCAGCAGCTTCCTAGCGGGGGGGCCAGGGGAGACCCAGTACTTC
j_call: TRBJ1-5; clone_size: .; d_call: TRBD1; v_call: TRBV2; cdr3_aa: CASSAGLGQINQPQHF; cdr3_nt: TGTGCCAGCAGTGCCGGCCTGGGACAGATCAATCAGCCCCAGCATTTT
j_call: TRBJ2-6; clone_size: once; d_call: TRBD1; v_call: TRBV6-6; cdr3_aa: CASSWTGTGANVLTF; cdr3_nt: TGTGCCAGCAGTTGGACAGGGACTGGGGCCAACGTCCTGACTTTC
j_call: TRBJ2-1; clone_size: .; d_call: .; v_call: TRBV12-2; cdr3_aa: CASRPAKQIETSGTGCHDGNEQFF; cdr3_nt: TGTGCAAGTCGCCCCGCCAAACAAATCGAAACATCCGGGACAGGGTGCCACGACGGAAATGAGCAGTTCTTC
j_call: TRBJ2-1; clone_size: .; d_call: .; v_call: TRBV7-8; cdr3_aa: CASREGRGSGQFF; cdr3_nt: TGTGCCAGCAGAGAGGGACGGGGGAGCGGGCAGTTCTTC
j_call: TRBJ1-1; clone_size: .; d_call: TRBD1; v_call: TRBV3-1/TRBV3-2; cdr3_aa: CASSPSRGPFPEAFF; cdr3_nt: TGTGCCAGCAGCCCCAGCAGGGGGCCTTTCCCTGAAGCTTTCTTT
j_call: TRBJ2-7; clone_size: few; d_call: TRBD1; v_call: TRBV6-2/TRBV6-3; cdr3_aa: CASSWTGYGNEQYF; cdr3_nt: TGTGCCAGCAGCTGGACAGGGTATGGCAACGAGCAGTACTTC
j_call: TRBJ2-5; clone_size: .; d_call: .; v_call: TRBV12-5; cdr3_aa: CASGLVLETQYF; cdr3_nt: TGTGCTAGTGGTTTGGTACTGGAGACCCAGTACTTC
j_call: TRBJ1-2; clone_size: .; d_call: TRBD1; v_call: TRBV19; cdr3_aa: CASSRQGAEANYGYTF; cdr3_nt: TGTGCCAGTAGTAGACAGGGGGCGGAAGCCAACTATGGCTACACCTTC
j_call: TRBJ1-1; clone_size: .; d_call: .; v_call: TRBV11-3; cdr3_aa: CASSLEGLTNTEAFF; cdr3_nt: TGTGCCAGCAGCTTAGAGGGACTTACGAACACTGAAGCTTTCTTT
j_call: TRBJ1-5; clone_size: .; d_call: .; v_call: TRBV19; cdr3_aa: CASSSVRTAGNQPQHF; cdr3_nt: TGTGCCAGTAGTTCCGTTCGGACAGCAGGCAATCAGCCCCAGCATTTT
j_call: TRBJ2-2; clone_size: .; d_call: .; v_call: TRBV7-8; cdr3_aa: CASRVGRPDFAGELFF; cdr3_nt: TGTGCCAGCAGGGTGGGGCGCCCAGACTTCGCCGGGGAGCTGTTTTTT
j_call: TRBJ2-6; clone_size: .; d_call: .; v_call: TRBV21-1; cdr3_aa: CASSNGAGGSGANVLTF; cdr3_nt: TGTGCCAGCAGCAACGGGGCGGGGGGATCTGGGGCCAACGTCCTGACTTTC
j_call: TRBJ1-2; clone_size: .; d_call: .; v_call: TRBV27; cdr3_aa: CASSLSARGDYGYTF; cdr3_nt: TGTGCCAGCAGTTTATCGGCCAGGGGAGACTATGGCTACACCTTC
j_call: TRBJ2-1; clone_size: .; d_call: TRBD2; v_call: TRBV7-2; cdr3_aa: CASSSGGAVNEQFF; cdr3_nt: TGTGCCAGCAGTAGCGGGGGGGCGGTAAATGAGCAGTTCTTC
j_call: TRBJ2-3; clone_size: .; d_call: .; v_call: TRBV19; cdr3_aa: CASSTSGVPDTQYF; cdr3_nt: TGTGCCAGTAGTACTTCAGGGGTGCCAGATACGCAGTATTTT
j_call: TRBJ1-2; clone_size: .; d_call: TRBD1; v_call: TRBV6-5; cdr3_aa: CASRMATGGYGYTF; cdr3_nt: TGTGCCAGCAGAATGGCCACAGGGGGCTATGGCTACACCTTC
j_call: TRBJ1-5; clone_size: few; d_call: TRBD1; v_call: TRBV24-1; cdr3_aa: CATSEGTGGSQPQHF; cdr3_nt: TGTGCCACCAGTGAAGGGACAGGGGGCAGTCAGCCCCAGCATTTT
j_call: TRBJ2-2; clone_size: .; d_call: .; v_call: TRBV7-6; cdr3_aa: CASSLGPSTGELFF; cdr3_nt: TGTGCCAGCAGCTTAGGGCCAAGCACCGGGGAGCTGTTTTTT
j_call: TRBJ2-1; clone_size: .; d_call: TRBD1; v_call: TRBV7-2; cdr3_aa: CASSLVGQGAPQFF; cdr3_nt: TGTGCCAGCAGCTTAGTCGGGCAGGGGGCGCCTCAGTTCTTC
j_call: TRBJ2-3; clone_size: .; d_call: TRBD2; v_call: TRBV6-5; cdr3_aa: CASSYWAGVDTQYF; cdr3_nt: TGTGCCAGCAGTTACTGGGCGGGGGTAGATACGCAGTATTTT